This entry describes one TCR beta chain. Just one base apart from a much larger clone, this may be a read error. As the CDR3 is not closed by the conserved phenylalanine or tryptophan, this likely results from a read error. Every TCR beta cDNA library bore unique molecular identifiers. TCRdb processed the PCR reads anew with MiXCR; each CDR3 protein has one entry. The sample has hundreds of thousands of distinct CDR3 sequences, 25% to 30% seen once; the top ten hold around 0.6%. The sample originates from a study of post-analysis software for immune sequencing data. The sample taken for sequencing was blood. The sequence derives from a girl aged 10 to 17 with multiple sclerosis.

CDR3 bases: TGCAGCGTTGCCCGAGACAGGGCCTACGAGCAGTACTGC. Residues: CSVARDRAYEQYC. The chain links TRBV29-1 to TRBJ2-7, with 7 bases matching TRBD1. Trimming at V came to 4 bases and at J to 2 bases, leaving 5 bases not matched to a gene. CDR3 length: 13 residues. From germline, CDR1 is SQVTM and CDR2 ANQGSEA.